Presented here are 21 T cell receptor beta chains from one specimen sequenced in a study of T cell repertoires in cytomegalovirus infection. These receptors' targets are unknown. TCRdb ran MiXCR on the reads and lists one entry per CDR3 protein. The table has roughly 150,000 distinct CDR3 sequences, roughly a third seen once. Sequenced here: CD8+ T cells from cultured PBMCs, sampled from culture after CMV antigen stimulation. The receptors stem from a human donor in good health (CMV status not recorded). Some clones in this sample may be carry-over from other donors' samples.

This clonotype was seen only a few times. This sequence joins TRBV30 and TRBJ2-1; D gene ambiguous. The germline V and J ends were trimmed by 5 bases and 0 bases, with 5 bases remaining between them. The germline gives CDR1 GTSNPN, CDR2 SVGIG (reference sequence). This CDR3 comprises 12 residues. The CDR3 bases are TGTGCCTGGGCGCCCTCCTACAATGAGCAGTTCTTC. Translation: CAWAPSYNEQFF.

This rearrangement joins TRBV6-5 to TRBJ1-6; 9 bases fit TRBD1. The CDR3 runs 14 residues. V trimming: 10 bases; J trimming: 8 bases; junction bases outside the gene matches: 9. The germline CDR1 and CDR2 sequences are MNHEY and SVGAGI. This CDR3 reads CATTETGGYSPLHF. The CDR3 coding sequence is TGTGCCACCACCGAGACAGGGGGATATTCACCCCTCCACTTT.

V is TRBV12-3 or TRBV12-4 and J is TRBJ2-5, with 8 bases identical to TRBD1. After removal of 5 bases from V and 3 bases from J, the junction contained 11 bases not matched to a gene. The length of the CDR3 is 16 residues. The CDR3 nucleotides are TGTGCCAGCAGTCCGCCAGCAGCGACAGGGGAAGAGACCCAGTACTTC. As protein: CASSPPAATGEETQYF.

This clonotype showed up many times. This chain uses TRBV2 with TRBJ1-5; no clear D. V was trimmed by 0 bases and J by 2 bases, leaving 8 bases between them. Germline V gives CDR1 SNHLY, CDR2 FYNNEI. CDR3 size: 15 residues. The CDR3 region has the DNA TGTGCCAGCAGTGAAGCGGCCACAGGCAATCAGCCCCAGCATTTT. Residues: CASSEAATGNQPQHF.

Many counts were recorded for this clonotype. CDR3 DNA sequence: TGTGCCAGCAGCAGCACGGGAGGGGACCCCGACTATGGCTACACCTTC. It specifies CASSSTGGDPDYGYTF. V is TRBV12-3 or TRBV12-4 and J is TRBJ1-2, with a tentative D call TRBD1 (5 bases). CDR3 size: 16 residues. Trimming shortened V by 6 bases and J by 3 bases, and 20 bases separated the two germline ends.

V gene TRBV12-5 combines with J gene TRBJ2-2, with TRBD2 matching over 11 bases. The CDR3 spans 18 residues. The germline V gene encodes CDR1 LGHNT and CDR2 FRNRAP. J was trimmed by 0 bases and V by 2 bases; bases with no gene match: 5. This CDR3 is CASGLTLAGGTNTGELFF. DNA for the CDR3: TGTGCTAGTGGTTTGACCCTAGCGGGGGGAACGAACACCGGGGAGCTGTTTTTT.

This chain joins TRBV6-8 and TRBJ2-5; D perhaps matches TRBD1 (5 bases). The CDR3 is 17 amino acids. The germline CDR1 and CDR2 sequences are MNHGY and SAAAGT. Trimming took 5 bases from V and 1 from J, leaving 20 bases between them. The CDR3 loop is CASSLGRALPSQETQYF. The CDR3 DNA reads TGTGCCAGCAGTCTCGGCAGGGCCCTTCCTTCCCAAGAGACCCAGTACTTC.

This clonotype was picked up a small number of times. J is TRBJ1-5 and V is TRBV5-5, with TRBD1 identical over 9 bases. The V gene end was trimmed by 2 bases and the J gene end by 5 bases; junction bases not matched to a gene: 5. The CDR3 totals 15 residues. In germline, CDR1 is SGHKS, CDR2 YYEKEE (reference sequence). The CDR3 loop is CASSFDRGWYQPQHF. Here the CDR3 DNA reads TGTGCCAGCAGCTTCGACAGGGGGTGGTATCAGCCCCAGCATTTT.

This clonotype came up a few times. The rearrangement joins TRBV6-6 to TRBJ2-5, with D perhaps TRBD1 or TRBD2 (5 bases each). The CDR3 is 15 amino acids. Germline V gene lookup returns CDR1 MNHNY and CDR2 SVGAGI (reference sequence). With 5 bases removed from V and 0 bases from J, the gap between germline ends came to 13 bases. The CDR3 reads CASSGDGLYQETQYF. CDR3 nucleotides: TGTGCCAGCAGTGGGGACGGCCTGTACCAAGAGACCCAGTACTTC.

The chain combines TRBV7-8 with TRBJ2-7, with 9 nucleotides matching TRBD1. The CDR3 spans 13 residues. J gave up 6 bases and V 8 bases, and 8 bases lay outside the gene matches. Germline CDR1 reads SGHVS; CDR2 reads FQNEAQ. This CDR3 is CASFDRGSGEQYF. CDR3 nucleotide sequence: TGTGCCAGCTTCGACAGGGGGTCGGGCGAGCAGTACTTC. Filled out from reference TRBV7-8 and TRBJ2-7, the complete variable domain reads GAGVSQSPRYKVAKRGQDVALRCDPISGHVSLFWYQQALGQGPEFLTYFQNEAQLDKSGLPSDRFFAERPEGSVSTLKIQRTQQEDSAVYLCASFDRGSGEQYFGPGTRLTVT.

The genes are TRBV6-4 and TRBJ2-1; TRBD1 might be the D (6 bases). V was clipped by 4 bases and J by 2 bases, with 12 bases between them. This CDR3 is 15 amino acids long. Germline V gene data show CDR1 as MRHNA and CDR2 as SNTAGT. The CDR3 here is CASSASGEPYNEQFF. The CDR3, as DNA: TGTGCCAGCAGTGCCTCAGGGGAACCCTACAATGAGCAGTTCTTC.

The chain joins TRBV12-3 or TRBV12-4 to TRBJ2-6, with unresolved D. The CDR3 totals 15 residues. V shed 7 bases and J shed 0 bases, with 10 bases lying between them. The CDR3 reads CASTLTASGANVLTF. DNA of the CDR3: TGTGCCAGCACCCTAACAGCCTCTGGGGCCAACGTCCTGACTTTC.

The chain joins TRBV27 to TRBJ2-5; D might be TRBD1 (5 bases). The CDR3 runs to 14 residues. The germline CDR1 and CDR2 sequences are MNHEY and SMNVEV (reference sequence). The V and J ends lost 3 bases and 4 bases respectively, with 12 bases between them. DNA of the CDR3: TGTGCCAGCAGTTTGTTCTTGGGGCGAGAGACCCAGTACTTC. Its translation is CASSLFLGRETQYF.

This clonotype was seen a few times. The V gene is TRBV27, the J gene TRBJ2-3; 7 bases are shared with TRBD2. Germline V gives CDR1 MNHEY, CDR2 SMNVEV (reference sequence). The length of the CDR3 is 14 residues. V lost 4 bases, J lost 6 bases, and 7 bases stayed unmatched. The CDR3 region is CASSSGLVWDTQYF. Here the CDR3 DNA reads TGTGCCAGCAGTTCAGGACTAGTTTGGGATACGCAGTATTTT.

This clonotype occurred a few times. The rearrangement joins TRBV7-3 to TRBJ2-3, with D unresolved. CDR1 SGHTA and CDR2 FQGTGA come from the germline V gene. V was trimmed by 3 bases and J by 9 bases, leaving 10 bases between them. This CDR3 is 12 amino acids long. The CDR3 DNA reads as TGTGCCAGCAGCTTGACCAGCGACACGCAGTATTTT. Residues: CASSLTSDTQYF. Together with reference TRBV7-3 and TRBJ2-3, the CDR3 gives the full variable domain: GAGVSQTPSNKVTEKGKYVELRCDPISGHTALYWYRQSLGQGPEFLIYFQGTGAADDSGLPNDRFFAVRPEGSVSTLKIQRTERGDSAVYLCASSLTSDTQYFGPGTRLTVL.

This clonotype was observed many times. This chain connects TRBV5-1 to TRBJ1-1; D might be TRBD1 (5 bases). CDR1 and CDR2 from the germline V gene are SGHRS and YFSETQ. CDR3 size: 13 residues. V lost 4 bases and J lost 2, with 9 bases in between. The CDR3 spells CASSRTQNTEAFF. The CDR3 nucleotides read TGCGCCAGCAGCCGGACACAAAACACTGAAGCTTTCTTT.

This chain joins TRBV6-6 and TRBJ2-7, with D hard to call. This CDR3 region has 15 residues. V was clipped by 5 bases and J by 4 bases, with 18 bases between them. Germline CDR1 and CDR2: MNHNY and SVGAGI (reference sequence). DNA of the CDR3: TGTGCCAGCAGTACCTCGGACCCTAACCCGTACGAGCAGTACTTC. This gives the protein CASSTSDPNPYEQYF.

This chain connects TRBV2 to TRBJ2-5; D might be TRBD1 or TRBD2, each matching 5 bases. Germline assignment: CDR1 SNHLY and CDR2 FYNNEI. V was trimmed by 7 bases and J by 7 bases, leaving 16 bases between them. CDR3 length equals 13 residues. The CDR3 bases are TGTGCCAGCATTGGGGGATTTGAGGGGACCCAGTACTTC. Protein sequence: CASIGGFEGTQYF.

V and J are TRBV19 and TRBJ1-1; D not resolved. Germline CDR1 is LNHDA and CDR2 is SQIVND (reference sequence). The CDR3 length is 13 residues. Trimming removed 6 bases at V and 0 bases at J, with 8 bases between. The DNA of the CDR3 is TGTGCCAGTAGCCCCATGATGAACACTGAAGCTTTCTTT. This translates into CASSPMMNTEAFF.

This clonotype was counted a few times. The chain is built from TRBV7-6 and TRBJ2-5; 8 bases fit TRBD1. V lost 5 bases and J lost 1; bases outside the gene matches: 6. Germline lookup yields CDR1 SGHVS and CDR2 FNYEAQ. The CDR3 runs 15 residues. Written as DNA, the CDR3 is TGTGCCAGCAGCGTCGGACAGGGAGGCCAAGAGACCCAGTACTTC. Residues: CASSVGQGGQETQYF.

The chain couples TRBV7-6 to TRBJ2-1; 7 positions agree with TRBD2. Germline CDR1 reads SGHVS; CDR2 reads FNYEAQ. The CDR3 is 16 amino acids. Losses at the gene ends were 4 bases for V and 4 bases for J; bases not matched to a gene: 10. CDR3 sequence (DNA): TGTGCCAGCAGCTCCGCGCTCAGCGGGGCTTACAATGAGCAGTTCTTC. This encodes CASSSALSGAYNEQFF. The whole variable domain, remainder taken from reference TRBV7-6 and TRBJ2-1, is GAGVSQSPRYKVTKRGQDVALRCDPISGHVSLYWYRQALGQGPEFLTYFNYEAQQDKSGLPNDRFSAERPEGSISTLTIQRTEQRDSAMYRCASSSALSGAYNEQFFGPGTRLTVL.